This TCR beta chain was obtained from a study of response to subunit inactivated influenza vaccine. TCRdb reprocessed the RT-PCR reads via MiXCR and lists one record per CDR3 protein. Here the sample spans around 750,000 distinct CDR3 sequences, 20% to 25% being singletons. This CDR3 region has 15 residues. The V gene end was trimmed by 4 bases and the J gene end by 2 bases; junction bases not matched to a gene: 6. Per germline, CDR1 SGHVS and CDR2 FQNEAQ. The clonotype comes from a man aged 45 to 65 who received an inactivated influenza vaccine. The V call is TRBV7-8, the J call TRBJ2-5; TRBD1 matches at 8 bases. The material sequenced was PBMCs from blood, taken more than 4 days after vaccination. The CDR3 coding sequence is TGTGCCAGCAGCTCAACGACAGGGGTACAAGAGACCCAGTACTTC. As protein: CASSSTTGVQETQYF.